The 20 T cell receptor beta chains given below trace back to one sample, sequenced in a study of blood T cell repertoires in COVID-19. Sequencing used immunoSEQ multiplex PCR; TCRdb keeps in-frame clones, though not all of them. In the table there are around 300,000 clones, around 90% of which are singletons. Source material: PBMCs or T cells enriched from blood (not recorded which). These receptors were obtained from a woman aged 45-65 years who had recovered from COVID-19.

This rearrangement joins TRBV20-1 to TRBJ2-5; 7 bases are a match to TRBD1. The trim removed 3 bases at V and 5 bases at J, leaving 12 bases unmatched. The CDR3 sequence is 15 residues long. Germline V CDR1 and CDR2: DFQATT, SNEGSKA (reference sequence). The CDR3: CSASNRGYSLETQYF. Here the CDR3 DNA reads TGCAGTGCTAGTAACAGGGGTTATTCCTTGGAGACCCAGTACTTC.

The rearrangement uses TRBV10-3 and TRBJ1-5, with TRBD1 as a possible D gene (6 bases). V shed 5 bases and J shed 0 bases, with 8 bases lying between them. This CDR3 is 14 amino acids long. Germline values: CDR1 ENHRY, CDR2 SYGVKD. As DNA, the CDR3 is TGTGCCATCAGTACAGGGAGTAGCAATCAGCCCCAGCATTTT. Protein sequence: CAISTGSSNQPQHF.

The chain employs TRBV25-1 and TRBJ2-3; 11 positions agree with TRBD2. CDR1 is MGHDK, CDR2 SYGVNS, per germline. V lost 3 bases and J lost 4; bases outside the gene matches: 6. The CDR3 length is 16 residues. CDR3 in amino acids: CASSDTSGSGADTQYF. The CDR3 nucleotides read TGTGCCAGCAGTGATACTAGCGGGAGCGGTGCAGATACGCAGTATTTT. Variable domain in full (rest from reference TRBV25-1 and TRBJ2-3): EADIYQTPRYLVIGTGKKITLECSQTMGHDKMYWYQQDPGMELHLIHYSYGVNSTEKGDLSSESTVSRIRTEHFPLTLESARPSHTSQYLCASSDTSGSGADTQYFGPGTRLTVL.

The sample holds a few counts of this clone. The chain joins TRBV19 to TRBJ2-7; 10 nucleotides match TRBD2. Germline lookup yields CDR1 LNHDA and CDR2 SQIVND (reference sequence). V shed 6 bases and J 2 bases; nucleotides not matched to a gene: 7. The CDR3 runs to 15 residues. The CDR3 bases are TGTGCCAGTAGCCGGGGGACTAGCGTTACCTACGAGCAGTACTTC. Its translation: CASSRGTSVTYEQYF.

The V and J genes are TRBV27 and TRBJ2-2; 12 bases match TRBD2. The ends lost 3 bases at V and 3 bases at J; junction bases unmatched: 8. Looked up from germline, CDR1 is MNHEY and CDR2 is SMNVEV (reference sequence). There are 18 residues in the CDR3. CDR3 in amino acids: CASSFNPLAGGYTGELFF. The CDR3 coding sequence is TGTGCCAGCAGTTTTAACCCCCTAGCGGGAGGGTACACCGGGGAGCTGTTTTTT.

The count of this clone is one. The chain links TRBV5-5 to TRBJ2-1; a weak D match, TRBD1 (5 bases). Germline V gene lookup returns CDR1 SGHKS and CDR2 YYEKEE (reference sequence). The CDR3 spans 16 residues. The V end lost 3 bases, the J end lost 5 bases, and 18 bases lay between the germline ends. The CDR3 DNA reads TGTGCCAGCAGCTCAGCTTCACTACAGGTCGACAATGAGCAGTTCTTC. This translates into CASSSASLQVDNEQFF.

This rearrangement joins TRBV28 to TRBJ2-7; 12 bases are a match to TRBD2. V lost 3 bases, J lost 4 bases, and 4 bases stayed unmatched. CDR1 and CDR2 from the germline V gene are MDHEN and SYDVKM. This CDR3 is built from 15 residues. The CDR3, as DNA: TGTGCCAGCAGTTTTCTAGCGGGAGGGAAATACGAGCAGTACTTC. Its translation: CASSFLAGGKYEQYF.

This clone was seen a few times. The chain employs TRBV7-9 and TRBJ1-3; D is undetermined. CDR3 length: 15 amino acids. Germline V gene lookup returns CDR1 SEHNR and CDR2 FQNEAQ (reference sequence). The V end lost 6 bases, the J end lost 0 bases, and 12 bases lay between the germline ends. CDR3: CASSRHELSGNTIYF. CDR3 DNA: TGTGCCAGCAGTCGACACGAACTCTCTGGAAACACCATATATTTT.

The V gene is TRBV20-1, the J gene TRBJ1-5, with unresolved D. Trimming left V 3 bases short and J 4 bases short, with 13 bases between. The germline gives CDR1 DFQATT, CDR2 SNEGSKA (reference sequence). The CDR3 contains 14 residues. The CDR3 is CSASGETSNQPQHF. The CDR3 DNA reads as TGCAGTGCTAGTGGGGAGACGAGTAATCAGCCCCAGCATTTT.

The chain has TRBV24-1 and TRBJ1-5; TRBD1 agrees at 9 bases. Looked up from germline, CDR1 is KGHDR and CDR2 is SFDVKD. CDR3 length equals 16 residues. J gave up 1 base and V 7 bases, and 7 bases lay outside the gene matches. CDR3 region: CATRANRGPSNQPQHF. CDR3 bases: TGTGCCACCAGAGCTAACAGGGGGCCGAGCAATCAGCCCCAGCATTTT.

There are many counts of this clone. This sequence joins TRBV5-1 and TRBJ1-4, with D possibly TRBD1 on 5 matching bases. This CDR3 is built from 16 residues. V was shortened by 0 bases and J by 3 bases, with 12 bases between the two germline ends. Germline-derived CDR1 and CDR2 are SGHRS and YFSETQ. The CDR3 bases are TGCGCCAGCAGCTTGGTGGCTGGAGGGGCTAATGAAAAACTGTTTTTT. It encodes CASSLVAGGANEKLFF.

CDR3 loop: CASSQAGGPSSEQFF. The CDR3 DNA is TGCGCCAGCAGCCAAGCGGGAGGGCCCTCCTCGGAGCAGTTCTTC. The rearrangement links TRBV4-3 to TRBJ2-1; 8 bases agree with TRBD2. The germline CDR1 and CDR2 sequences are LGHNA and YSLEER. The CDR3 sequence is 15 residues long. V lost 1 base to trimming and J lost 10 bases; unmatched junction nucleotides: 9.

V is TRBV15 and J is TRBJ1-5; D gene unclear. The CDR3 sequence is 14 residues long. The germline V and J ends were trimmed by 0 bases and 3 bases, with 6 bases remaining between them. Germline V gene data show CDR1 as LNHNV and CDR2 as YYDKDF (reference sequence). The CDR3 DNA follows: TGTGCCACCAGCAGAGACAGCGTCAATCAGCCCCAGCATTTT. Its protein product is CATSRDSVNQPQHF.

This chain connects TRBV30 to TRBJ1-4; tentative D call: TRBD1 (5 bases). The CDR3 runs to 14 residues. The germline V gene encodes CDR1 GTSNPN and CDR2 SVGIG (reference sequence). The germline V and J ends were trimmed by 1 base and 4 bases, with 10 bases remaining between them. CDR3 DNA sequence: TGTGCCTGGAGTGGCGGGACCTATAATGAAAAACTGTTTTTT. Translating it yields CAWSGGTYNEKLFF.

The chain is built from TRBV7-3 and TRBJ2-5, with 8 bases that match TRBD2. Germline CDR1 is SGHTA and CDR2 is FQGTGA. The CDR3 covers 16 residues. With V trimmed by 4 bases and J by 7 bases, 14 bases remained unmatched. The CDR3 protein is CASSSGGPGSGGTQYF. CDR3 DNA: TGTGCCAGCAGCTCGGGGGGGCCCGGCTCCGGGGGGACCCAGTACTTC.

The chain carries TRBV7-2 and TRBJ2-1, with a tentative D call TRBD2 (6 bases). Germline loops: CDR1 SGHTA, CDR2 FQGNSA. V was cut by 1 base and J by 6 bases, with 16 bases left in between. The CDR3 sequence is 16 residues long. CDR3 protein: CASSLGSRERGNEQFF. Written as DNA, the CDR3 is TGTGCCAGCAGCTTAGGTTCTCGGGAGAGAGGCAATGAGCAGTTCTTC.

J is TRBJ2-1 and V is TRBV5-6; a possible D gene is TRBD1 (6 bases). The CDR3 loop spans 15 amino acids. V was cut by 4 bases and J by 1 base, with 12 bases left in between. Germline CDR1 reads SGHDT; CDR2 reads YYEEEE. This CDR3 reads CASSMKTGSYNEQFF. CDR3 DNA sequence: TGTGCCAGCAGCATGAAGACAGGTTCCTACAATGAGCAGTTCTTC. Complete variable domain (other parts from reference TRBV5-6 and TRBJ2-1): DAGVTQSPTHLIKTRGQQVTLRCSPKSGHDTVSWYQQALGQGPQFIFQYYEEEERQRGNFPDRFSGHQFPNYSSELNVNALLLGDSALYLCASSMKTGSYNEQFFGPGTRLTVL.

V usage is TRBV12-5 and J usage is TRBJ2-5; D gene uncertain. Germline V CDR1 and CDR2: LGHNT, FRNRAP. This CDR3 is built from 12 residues. Trimming removed 1 base from V and 7 bases from J, with 7 bases in between. CDR3 bases: TGTGCTAGTGGTTTGGAGCGTGGGACCCAGTACTTC. Its translation is CASGLERGTQYF.

There are a few counts of this clone. The chain couples TRBV2 to TRBJ2-2, with a weak D call TRBD2 (5 bases). From germline, CDR1 is SNHLY and CDR2 FYNNEI. V was clipped by 7 bases and J by 1 base, with 10 bases between them. The CDR3 runs to 14 residues. CDR3 protein: CASKDLRNTGELFF. CDR3 DNA sequence: TGTGCCAGCAAGGACTTGCGGAACACCGGGGAGCTGTTTTTT.

The V and J genes are TRBV27 and TRBJ2-7; tentatively, D is TRBD1 (5 bases). V was pared by 3 bases and J by 4 bases, with 13 bases between. Per the germline V gene, CDR1 is MNHEY and CDR2 is SMNVEV (reference sequence). This CDR3 region has 14 residues. The CDR3 sequence: CASSFRQISYEQYF. CDR3 in DNA: TGTGCCAGCAGTTTTAGACAGATAAGTTACGAGCAGTACTTC.